What follows are 5 T cell receptor beta chains derived from one specimen sequenced in a study of T cell responses to AZD1222 COVID-19 vaccine. Here immunoSEQ multiplex PCR was the method, and the copy in TCRdb shows in-frame clones only, minus some. This sample has 65,000 to 75,000 clones, with around four fifths found just once. Sequencing was performed on peripheral blood, taken on day 0 of AZD1222 vaccination. The origin of the receptors is an adult in good health.

The chain joins TRBV7-9 to TRBJ2-5, with TRBD1 identical over 8 bases. From germline, CDR1 is SEHNR and CDR2 FQNEAQ (reference sequence). CDR3 length equals 16 residues. With 5 bases clipped from V and 3 bases from J, the junction kept 11 bases outside the gene matches. For the CDR3, the DNA is TGTGCCAGCAGCCCTACCGGACAGGGAGAAAAAGAGACCCAGTACTTC. This codes for CASSPTGQGEKETQYF.

The rearrangement joins TRBV7-9 to TRBJ2-7; D remains ambiguous. Germline lookup yields CDR1 SEHNR and CDR2 FQNEAQ (reference sequence). CDR3 length: 13 residues. The V end lost 5 bases, the J end lost 3 bases, and 11 bases lay between the germline ends. The CDR3 region has the DNA TGTGCCAGCAGCCTCGGGTCCGACTACGAGCAGTACTTC. It encodes CASSLGSDYEQYF.

The chain recombines TRBV11-2 with TRBJ1-3, with 7 bases aligning to TRBD1. The CDR3 has 15 amino acids. V lost 4 bases, J lost 0 bases, and 3 bases stayed unmatched. Germline V gene data show CDR1 as SGHAT and CDR2 as FQNNGV. The CDR3 region is CASSSRGYSGNTIYF. DNA of the CDR3: TGTGCCAGCAGCTCCAGGGGGTACTCTGGAAACACCATATATTTT.

The sample holds a few counts of this clone. The CDR3 here is CASSLSFFPMRQGVIGELFF. CDR3 coding DNA: TGTGCCAGCAGTTTATCGTTTTTCCCCATGAGACAGGGAGTGATCGGGGAGCTGTTTTTT. The chain carries TRBV27 and TRBJ2-2; TRBD1 agrees at 7 bases. CDR3 length equals 20 residues. V shed 0 bases and J 7 bases; nucleotides not matched to a gene: 20. In germline, CDR1 is MNHEY, CDR2 SMNVEV (reference sequence).

The rearrangement links TRBV11-1 to TRBJ1-6; D not certain. The CDR3 length is 15 residues. The ends were cut back, 4 bases at V and 10 bases at J, with 17 bases in the middle. CDR1 is SGHAT, CDR2 FQDESV, per germline (reference sequence). The CDR3 coding sequence is TGTGCCAGCAGCTCTCCCGTTTGGGGTAACTCACCCCTCCACTTT. As protein: CASSSPVWGNSPLHF.